The entry below describes one T cell receptor (beta chain). The sample comes from a study of blood T cell repertoires in COVID-19. Across the study: PBMCs, B-cell-depleted T cells, or T cells provided the cDNA or gDNA that made up the material.

This CDR3 comprises 17 residues. The germline gives CDR1 LGHDT, CDR2 YNNKEL (reference sequence). Trimming removed 1 base from V and 4 bases from J; junction bases left unmatched: 11. How the authors handled the data: Reference gene primer amplification yielded estimated nucleated cell counts. Assay used: immunoSEQ multiplex PCR; TCRdb lists only in-frame clones, some missing. That table furnishes V, J and clone size, whereas the DNA furnished D and trimming. The table lists more than 250,000 clones, more than 75% of them singletons, with 8.5% to 12% in the top ten. The chain is built from TRBV3-1 (or the pseudogene TRBV3-2) and TRBJ1-2, with 8 positions matching TRBD1. Sample: PBMCs or T cells enriched from blood (not recorded which). The TCR sequence derives from a woman between 18 and 29 years old who had recovered from COVID-19. Here the CDR3 DNA reads TGTGCCAGCAGCCAAGGCTTCTTTTCAGGGGGCGGCTATGGCTACACCTTC. Encoded protein: CASSQGFFSGGGYGYTF.